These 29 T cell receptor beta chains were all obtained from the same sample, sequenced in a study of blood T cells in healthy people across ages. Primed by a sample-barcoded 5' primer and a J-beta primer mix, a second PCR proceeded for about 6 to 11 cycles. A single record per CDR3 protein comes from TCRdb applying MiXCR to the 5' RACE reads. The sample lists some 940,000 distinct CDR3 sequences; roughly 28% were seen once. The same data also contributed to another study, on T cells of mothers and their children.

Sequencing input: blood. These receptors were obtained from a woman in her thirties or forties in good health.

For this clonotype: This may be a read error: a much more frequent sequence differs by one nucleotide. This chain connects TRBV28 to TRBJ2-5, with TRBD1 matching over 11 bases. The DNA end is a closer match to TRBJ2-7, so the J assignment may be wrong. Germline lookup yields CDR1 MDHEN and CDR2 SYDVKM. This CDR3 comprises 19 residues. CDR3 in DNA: TGTACCAGCAGTTTTTTATCCGGGACAGGGGGTAAAGATACCTACGAGCAGTACTTC. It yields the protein CTSSFLSGTGGKDTYEQYF.

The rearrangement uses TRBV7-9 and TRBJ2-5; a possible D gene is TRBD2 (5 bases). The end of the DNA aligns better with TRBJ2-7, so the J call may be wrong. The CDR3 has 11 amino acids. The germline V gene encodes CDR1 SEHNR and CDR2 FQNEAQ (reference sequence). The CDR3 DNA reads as TGTGCCTCGACGGGGTCGGGCGAGCAGTACTTC. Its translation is CASTGSGEQYF.

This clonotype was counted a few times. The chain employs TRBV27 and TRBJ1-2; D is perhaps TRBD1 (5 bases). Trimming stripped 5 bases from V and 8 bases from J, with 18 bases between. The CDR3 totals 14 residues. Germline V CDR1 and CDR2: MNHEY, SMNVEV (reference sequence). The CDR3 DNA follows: TGTGCCAGCAGTCTGGGTGGGGCTGATGGGGGCTACACCTTC. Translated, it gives CASSLGGADGGYTF.

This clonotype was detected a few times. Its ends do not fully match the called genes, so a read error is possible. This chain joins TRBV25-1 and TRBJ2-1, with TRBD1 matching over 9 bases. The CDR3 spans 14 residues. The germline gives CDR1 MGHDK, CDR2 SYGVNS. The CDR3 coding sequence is TGTGCCGGCAGTCCGGGACAGGGTAGGCATGAGCAGTTCTTC. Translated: CAGSPGQGRHEQFF.

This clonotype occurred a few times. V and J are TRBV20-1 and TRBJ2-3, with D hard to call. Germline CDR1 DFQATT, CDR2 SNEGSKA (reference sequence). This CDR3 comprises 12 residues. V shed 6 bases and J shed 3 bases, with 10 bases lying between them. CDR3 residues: CSAPLWTDTQYF. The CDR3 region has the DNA TGCAGTGCCCCCCTGTGGACAGATACGCAGTATTTT.

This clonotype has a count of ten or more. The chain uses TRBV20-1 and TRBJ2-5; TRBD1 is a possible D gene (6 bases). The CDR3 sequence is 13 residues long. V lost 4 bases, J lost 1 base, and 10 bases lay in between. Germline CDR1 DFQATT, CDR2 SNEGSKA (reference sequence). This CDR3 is CSANDRTQETQYF. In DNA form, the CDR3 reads TGCAGTGCTAATGACAGGACCCAAGAGACCCAGTACTTC.

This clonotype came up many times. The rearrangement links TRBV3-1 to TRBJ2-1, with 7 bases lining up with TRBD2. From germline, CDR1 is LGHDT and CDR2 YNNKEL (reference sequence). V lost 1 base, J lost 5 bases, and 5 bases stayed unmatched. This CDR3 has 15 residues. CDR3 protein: CASSQAPGGNNEQFF. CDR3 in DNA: TGTGCCAGCAGCCAAGCCCCGGGGGGAAACAATGAGCAGTTCTTC.

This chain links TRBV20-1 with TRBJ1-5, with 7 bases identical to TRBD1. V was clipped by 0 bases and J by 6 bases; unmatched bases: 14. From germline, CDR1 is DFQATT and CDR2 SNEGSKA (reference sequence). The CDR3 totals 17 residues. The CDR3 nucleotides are TGCAGTGCTAGAGATAGTGGAGGTCTAGGGGGCGGTCAGCCCCAGCATTTT. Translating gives CSARDSGGLGGGQPQHF.

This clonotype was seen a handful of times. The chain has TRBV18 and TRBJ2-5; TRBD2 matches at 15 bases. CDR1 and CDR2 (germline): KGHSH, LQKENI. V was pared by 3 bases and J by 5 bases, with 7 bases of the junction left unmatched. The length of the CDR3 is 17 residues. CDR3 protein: CASSPGLAGGWKETQYF. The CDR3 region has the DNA TGTGCCAGCTCACCGGGACTAGCGGGGGGATGGAAGGAGACCCAGTACTTC.

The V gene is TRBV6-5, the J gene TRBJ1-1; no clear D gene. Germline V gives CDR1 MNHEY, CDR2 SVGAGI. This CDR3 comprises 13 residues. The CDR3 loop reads CVTQPRGNTEAFF. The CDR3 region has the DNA TGTGTCACCCAACCCCGGGGGAACACTGAAGCTTTCTTT.

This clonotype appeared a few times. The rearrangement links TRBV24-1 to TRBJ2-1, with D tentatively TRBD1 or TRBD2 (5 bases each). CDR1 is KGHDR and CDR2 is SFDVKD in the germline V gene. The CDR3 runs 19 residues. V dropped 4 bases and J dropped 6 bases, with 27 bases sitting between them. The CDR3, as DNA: TGTGCCACCAGTGAGCGGACCCGTCGGGGTGCTGACAGACGCAATGAGCAGTTCTTC. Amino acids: CATSERTRRGADRRNEQFF.

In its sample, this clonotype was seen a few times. The CDR3 region has the DNA TGTGCCAGCAGCCGACAGGCCCAAGAGACCCAGTACTTC. Amino acids: CASSRQAQETQYF. The V call is TRBV7-2, the J call TRBJ2-5, with D perhaps TRBD1 (6 bases). This CDR3 is 13 amino acids long. Trimming stripped 5 bases from V and 1 base from J, with 8 bases between. CDR1 and CDR2 (germline): SGHTA, FQGNSA.

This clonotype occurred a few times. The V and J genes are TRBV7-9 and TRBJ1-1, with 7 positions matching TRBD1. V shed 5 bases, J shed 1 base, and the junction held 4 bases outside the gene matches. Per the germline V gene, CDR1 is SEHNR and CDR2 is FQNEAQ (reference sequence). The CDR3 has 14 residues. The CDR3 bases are TGTGCCAGCAGCCTATGGGACAGGAACACTGAAGCTTTCTTT. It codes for CASSLWDRNTEAFF.

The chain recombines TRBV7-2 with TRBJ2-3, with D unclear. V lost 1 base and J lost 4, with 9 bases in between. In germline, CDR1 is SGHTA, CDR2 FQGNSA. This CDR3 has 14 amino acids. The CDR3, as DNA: TGTGCCAGCAGCTTAGGTCGGTTTGCAGATACGCAGTATTTT. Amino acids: CASSLGRFADTQYF.

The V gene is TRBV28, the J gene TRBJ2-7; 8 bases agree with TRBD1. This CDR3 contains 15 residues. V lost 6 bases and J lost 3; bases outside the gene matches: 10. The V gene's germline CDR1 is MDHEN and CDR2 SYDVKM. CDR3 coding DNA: TGTGCCAGCAGCACAGTCCGGGACAGGAGCTACGAGCAGTACTTC. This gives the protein CASSTVRDRSYEQYF.

In nucleotides, the CDR3 is TGCGCCAGCTGGGCTAGCGTCAACAATGAGCAGTTCTTC. This sequence encodes CASWASVNNEQFF. This chain links TRBV10-2 with TRBJ2-1; perhaps TRBD2 as D (6 bases). The CDR3 totals 13 residues. Per germline, CDR1 WSHSY and CDR2 SAAADI. V was pared by 8 bases and J by 5 bases, with 13 bases between.

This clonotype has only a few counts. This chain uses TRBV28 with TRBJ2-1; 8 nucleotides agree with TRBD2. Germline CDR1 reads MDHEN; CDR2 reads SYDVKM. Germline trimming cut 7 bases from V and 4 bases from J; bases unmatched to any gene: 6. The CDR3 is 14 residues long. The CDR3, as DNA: TGTGCCAGCAAGACGGGGGGGAGTTACAATGAGCAGTTCTTC. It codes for CASKTGGSYNEQFF. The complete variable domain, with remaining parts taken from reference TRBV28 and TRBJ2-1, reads DVKVTQSSRYLVKRTGEKVFLECVQDMDHENMFWYRQDPGLGLRLIYFSYDVKMKEKGDIPEGYSVSREKKERFSLILESASTNQTSMYLCASKTGGSYNEQFFGPGTRLTVL.

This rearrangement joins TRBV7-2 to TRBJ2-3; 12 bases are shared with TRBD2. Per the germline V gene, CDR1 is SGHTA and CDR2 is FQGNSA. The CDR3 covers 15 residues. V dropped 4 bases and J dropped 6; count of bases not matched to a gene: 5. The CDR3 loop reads CASSSSSGGGDTQYF. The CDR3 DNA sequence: TGTGCCAGCAGCTCATCTAGCGGGGGGGGCGATACGCAGTATTTT. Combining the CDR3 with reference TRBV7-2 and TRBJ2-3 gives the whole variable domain GAGVSQSPSNKVTEKGKDVELRCDPISGHTALYWYRQSLGQGLEFLIYFQGNSAPDKSGLPSDRFSAERTGGSVSTLTIQRTQQEDSAVYLCASSSSSGGGDTQYFGPGTRLTVL.

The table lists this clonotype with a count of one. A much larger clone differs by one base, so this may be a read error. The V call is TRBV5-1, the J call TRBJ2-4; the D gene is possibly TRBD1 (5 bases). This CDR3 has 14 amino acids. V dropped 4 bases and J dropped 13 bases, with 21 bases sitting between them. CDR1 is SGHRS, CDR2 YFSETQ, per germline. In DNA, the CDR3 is TGCGCCAGCAGCCAACAGGAAGCTTACAATGAGCAGTACTTC. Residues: CASSQQEAYNEQYF.

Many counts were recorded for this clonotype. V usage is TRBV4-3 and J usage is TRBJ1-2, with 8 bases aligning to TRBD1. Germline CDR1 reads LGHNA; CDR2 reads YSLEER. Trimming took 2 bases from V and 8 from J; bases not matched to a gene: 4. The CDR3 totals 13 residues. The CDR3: CASSQMTGAGYTF. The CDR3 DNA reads TGCGCCAGCAGCCAAATGACAGGGGCCGGCTACACCTTC.

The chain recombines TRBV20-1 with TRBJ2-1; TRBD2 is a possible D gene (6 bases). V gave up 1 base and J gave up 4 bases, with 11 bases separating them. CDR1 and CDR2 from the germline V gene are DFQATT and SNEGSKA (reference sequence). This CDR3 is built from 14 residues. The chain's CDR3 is CSARVNRGYNEQFF. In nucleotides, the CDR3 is TGCAGTGCTAGAGTAAATCGGGGGTACAATGAGCAGTTCTTC.

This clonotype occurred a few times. This CDR3 reads CASSQDQRGGPKNIQYF. CDR3 DNA: TGTGCCAGCAGCCAAGACCAGCGGGGGGGCCCCAAAAACATTCAGTACTTC. The chain is built from TRBV3-1 and TRBJ2-4; 10 positions agree with TRBD2. CDR1 LGHDT and CDR2 YNNKEL come from the germline V gene (reference sequence). This CDR3 is built from 17 residues. V lost 0 bases to trimming and J lost 2 bases; unmatched junction nucleotides: 4. Full variable domain (outside the CDR3, taken from reference TRBV3-1 and TRBJ2-4): DTAVSQTPKYLVTQMGNDKSIKCEQNLGHDTMYWYKQDSKKFLKIMFSYNNKELIINETVPNRFSPKSPDKAHLNLHINSLELGDSAVYFCASSQDQRGGPKNIQYFGAGTRLSVL.

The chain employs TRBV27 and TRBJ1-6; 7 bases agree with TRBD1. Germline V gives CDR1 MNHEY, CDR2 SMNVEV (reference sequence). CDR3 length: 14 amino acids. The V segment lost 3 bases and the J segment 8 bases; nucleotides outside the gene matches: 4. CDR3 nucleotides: TGTGCCAGCAGTTTTAGGGGGCGGGATTCACCCCTCCACTTT. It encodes CASSFRGRDSPLHF.

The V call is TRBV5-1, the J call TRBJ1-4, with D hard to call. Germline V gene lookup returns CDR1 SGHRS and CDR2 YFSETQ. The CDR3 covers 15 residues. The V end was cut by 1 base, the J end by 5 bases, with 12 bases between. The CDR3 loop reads CASSLRWATNEKLFF. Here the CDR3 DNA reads TGCGCCAGCAGCTTGAGGTGGGCCACGAATGAAAAACTGTTTTTT.

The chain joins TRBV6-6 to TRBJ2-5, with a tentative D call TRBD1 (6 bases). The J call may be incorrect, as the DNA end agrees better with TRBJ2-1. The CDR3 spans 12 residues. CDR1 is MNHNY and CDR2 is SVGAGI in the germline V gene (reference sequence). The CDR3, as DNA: TGTGCCAGCAAGGTGGGACAAGAGACCCAGTTCTTC. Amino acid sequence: CASKVGQETQFF.

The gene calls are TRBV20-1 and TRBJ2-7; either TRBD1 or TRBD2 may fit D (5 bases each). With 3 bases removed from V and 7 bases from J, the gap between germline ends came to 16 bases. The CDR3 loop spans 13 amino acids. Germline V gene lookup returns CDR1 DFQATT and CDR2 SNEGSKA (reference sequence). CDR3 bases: TGCAGTGCTAGTAGGGACCACTACAATGAGCAGTACTTC. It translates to CSASRDHYNEQYF.

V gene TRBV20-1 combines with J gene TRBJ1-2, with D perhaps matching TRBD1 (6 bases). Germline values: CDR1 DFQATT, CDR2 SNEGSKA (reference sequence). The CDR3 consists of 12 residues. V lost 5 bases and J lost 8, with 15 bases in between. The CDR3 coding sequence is TGCAGTGCTGGGGGCCAGACGGGGGGCTACACCTTC. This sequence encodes CSAGGQTGGYTF.

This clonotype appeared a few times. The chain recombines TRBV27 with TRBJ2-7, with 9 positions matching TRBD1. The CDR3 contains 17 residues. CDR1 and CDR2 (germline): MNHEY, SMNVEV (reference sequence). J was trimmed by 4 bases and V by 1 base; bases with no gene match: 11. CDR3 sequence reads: CASSLYLPGQGNYEQYF. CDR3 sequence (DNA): TGTGCCAGCAGTTTATACCTCCCGGGACAGGGTAATTACGAGCAGTACTTC.

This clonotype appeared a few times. For the CDR3, the DNA is TGTGCCAGCAGCCGCCAGGGGGCTCGGACTGAAGCTTTCTTT. It codes for CASSRQGARTEAFF. The chain has TRBV7-2 and TRBJ1-1; 8 nucleotides agree with TRBD1. This CDR3 comprises 14 residues. Per the germline V gene, CDR1 is SGHTA and CDR2 is FQGNSA. The trim removed 5 bases at V and 5 bases at J, leaving 7 bases unmatched.